The source of this TCR beta chain is a study of T cells in Graves' hyperthyroidism and ophthalmopathy. Study results and caveats: Ophthalmopathy, as predicted by the model, came a median about seven months after the prediction. Most clonotypes that expanded in the thyroid above 0.001 also showed up in blood. Ophthalmopathy and stable hyperthyroidism were separated by a 13 V-J model.

About this clonotype: Its antigen is undetermined.

Amplified regions were TCR beta CDR3 sequences from RNA transcripts. The HTBI primer set served for first-round RT-PCR of the TCR CDR3. TCRdb independently ran MiXCR on the multiplex PCR reads; one entry per CDR3 protein. The sample shows 490,000 or so distinct CDR3 sequences, 40% to 50% of them seen only once. Lactation, pregnancy, other autoimmune disease or uncontrolled infection excluded patients. The CDR3 has 12 residues. The germline CDR1 and CDR2 sequences are DFQATT and SNEGSKA (reference sequence). Trimming left V 5 bases short and J 7 bases short, with 14 bases between. This chain joins TRBV20-1 and TRBJ1-2, with D hard to call. The sample comprised peripheral blood or thyroid tissue (not recorded which). This TCR was recovered from an adult woman with Graves' disease, either hyperthyroidism or ophthalmopathy (not recorded which). The CDR3, as DNA: TGCAGTGCTTCAAAGGGCATATCTGGCTACACCTTC. This codes for CSASKGISGYTF.